This T cell receptor (beta chain) was identified during a study of beta chain features in type 1 diabetes. Expressed TCRB transcripts were sequenced, since all the RNA that had been isolated was reverse transcribed. Sequencing used immunoSEQ multiplex PCR; TCRdb keeps in-frame clones, though not all of them. There are 200,000 to 250,000 clones in the sample; around a quarter occur only once, and more than 3% lies in the top ten. The CDR3 is made up of 19 amino acids. J gave up 0 bases and V 0 bases, and 7 bases lay outside the gene matches. Per the germline V gene, CDR1 is LGHNA and CDR2 is YSLEER. The V gene is TRBV4-3, the J gene TRBJ2-6, with 8 bases that match TRBD1. The sequence was obtained from a man aged 30 to 39 in good health. Sequencing was done on a sample of central memory CD4+ T cells from blood. Here the CDR3 DNA reads TGCGCCAGCAGCCAAGAAAGAGGGACAGGTCGCTCTGGGGCCAACGTCCTGACTTTC. Translation: CASSQERGTGRSGANVLTF.